This entry features one T cell receptor beta chain sequence. There are 13 residues in the CDR3. The V gene lost 2 bases and the J gene lost 7 bases, with 14 bases spanning the gap. The germline V gene encodes CDR1 GTSNPN and CDR2 SVGIG (reference sequence). Here immunoSEQ multiplex PCR was the method, and the copy in TCRdb shows in-frame clones only, minus some. Among roughly 160,000 clones listed, around 84% were seen once. The data derive from a study of blood T cell repertoires in COVID-19. The material sequenced was peripheral blood. The sequence came from a middle-aged man with acute or convalescent COVID-19. The chain employs TRBV30 and TRBJ1-1; perhaps TRBD1 as D (6 bases). CDR3 residues: CAWSTYRVSEAFF. The CDR3 nucleotides are TGTGCCTGGAGTACATACAGGGTTAGTGAAGCTTTCTTT.